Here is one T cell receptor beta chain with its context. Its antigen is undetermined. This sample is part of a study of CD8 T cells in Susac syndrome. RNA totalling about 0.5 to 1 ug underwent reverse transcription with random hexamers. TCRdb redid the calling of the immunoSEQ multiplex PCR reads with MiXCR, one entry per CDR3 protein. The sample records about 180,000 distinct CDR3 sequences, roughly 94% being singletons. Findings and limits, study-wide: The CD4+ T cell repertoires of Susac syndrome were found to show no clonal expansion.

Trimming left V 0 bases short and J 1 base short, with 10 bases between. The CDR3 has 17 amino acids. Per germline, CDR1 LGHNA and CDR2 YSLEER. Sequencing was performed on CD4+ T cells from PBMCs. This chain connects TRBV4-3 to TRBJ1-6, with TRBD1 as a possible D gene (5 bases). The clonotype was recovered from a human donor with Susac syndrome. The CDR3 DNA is TGCGCCAGCAGCCAAGATCAGGGAGCATCCTATAATTCACCCCTCCACTTT. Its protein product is CASSQDQGASYNSPLHF.